Sequencing of this TCR beta chain was carried out in a study of cytomegalovirus exposure and HLA in healthy donors. Points on this clone: Its antigen is as yet unknown.

Germline loops: CDR1 MGHRA, CDR2 YSYEKL. With 4 bases removed from V and 2 bases from J, the gap between germline ends came to 7 bases. The CDR3 extends over 13 amino acids. The study ran its PCR with 60 Vbeta and 13 Jbeta primers. Repertoires were generated with immunoSEQ multiplex PCR, while TCRdb's copy carries only in-frame clones and drops some. This table holds approximately 150,000 clones, about 85% found once. Findings of the study overall: A prior analysis recorded that most TCR beta V segments were productive about 87% or about 30% of the time.

This chain uses TRBV4-1 with TRBJ2-3; D ambiguous. This receptor was obtained from a human donor in good health. The sequencing sample was made of PBMCs. CDR3 nucleotides: TGCGCCAGCAGCCTAACATACACAGATACGCAGTATTTT. Its protein is CASSLTYTDTQYF.